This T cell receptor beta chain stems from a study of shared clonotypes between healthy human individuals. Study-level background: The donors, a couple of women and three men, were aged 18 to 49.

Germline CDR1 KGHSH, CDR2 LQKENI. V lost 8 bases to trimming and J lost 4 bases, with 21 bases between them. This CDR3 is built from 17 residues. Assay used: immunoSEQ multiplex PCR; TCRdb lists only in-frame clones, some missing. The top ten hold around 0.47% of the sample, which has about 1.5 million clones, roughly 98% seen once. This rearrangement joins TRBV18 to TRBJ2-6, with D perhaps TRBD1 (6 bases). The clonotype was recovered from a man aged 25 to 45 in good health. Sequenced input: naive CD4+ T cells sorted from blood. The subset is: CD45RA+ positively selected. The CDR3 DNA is TGTGCCAGCCAGGGGTTGGGCCCCAGCTCCGGGGCCAACGTCCTGACTTTC. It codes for CASQGLGPSSGANVLTF.